What follows are 17 T cell receptor beta chains derived from one specimen sequenced in a study of response to subunit inactivated influenza vaccine. Via MiXCR, TCRdb re-called the RT-PCR reads, giving one row per CDR3 protein. The table has about 780,000 distinct CDR3 sequences, less than 20% seen once. This sample comprised PBMCs from blood, obtained roughly 5 days after vaccination. The source is a man aged 50-60 years who received an inactivated influenza vaccine.

This clonotype showed up just a few times. The chain uses TRBV7-8 and TRBJ2-7, with 9 bases that match TRBD1. Unmatched junction bases numbered 9, after V lost 5 bases and J lost 7 bases. Germline V gene lookup returns CDR1 SGHVS and CDR2 FQNEAQ. This CDR3 region has 14 residues. DNA of the CDR3: TGTGCCAGCAGCATGGGACAGGGAGCGAGGGAGCAGTACTTC. This gives the protein CASSMGQGAREQYF.

The rearrangement links TRBV7-9 to TRBJ2-3; 9 nucleotides agree with TRBD1. This CDR3 comprises 15 residues. From germline, CDR1 is SEHNR and CDR2 FQNEAQ (reference sequence). With 5 bases clipped from V and 5 bases from J, the junction kept 8 bases outside the gene matches. CDR3 in amino acids: CASSTRQGEGDTQYF. CDR3 DNA sequence: TGTGCCAGCAGCACACGACAGGGGGAGGGAGATACGCAGTATTTT.

The chain carries TRBV7-9 and TRBJ2-6, with 7 bases identical to TRBD1. Per the germline V gene, CDR1 is SEHNR and CDR2 is FQNEAQ (reference sequence). The CDR3 covers 17 residues. V lost 4 bases, J lost 2 bases, and 8 bases stayed unmatched. The CDR3 reads CASSYSTGAAGANVLTF. For the CDR3, the DNA is TGTGCCAGCAGCTACTCTACAGGGGCGGCTGGGGCCAACGTCCTGACTTTC.

This clonotype appeared a few times. The chain is built from TRBV7-2 and TRBJ2-7; 7 nucleotides match TRBD1. With V trimmed by 5 bases and J by 8 bases, 6 bases remained unmatched. The length of the CDR3 is 12 residues. CDR1 and CDR2 (germline): SGHTA, FQGNSA. CDR3 DNA: TGTGCCAGCAGCCCGGGGACAGCTAAGCAGTACTTC. Protein: CASSPGTAKQYF.

There are many counts of this clonotype. The CDR3 sequence is CASSPRRTGRSTEAFF. CDR3 sequence (DNA): TGTGCCAGCAGCCCCCGCCGGACAGGGAGGAGCACTGAAGCTTTCTTT. The rearrangement uses TRBV5-6 and TRBJ1-1; 8 bases align to TRBD1. Germline-derived CDR1 and CDR2 are SGHDT and YYEEEE. V was pared by 4 bases and J by 4 bases, with 12 bases of the junction left unmatched. The CDR3 consists of 16 residues.

The CDR3 nucleotides are TGTGCCAGCAGTGAATTTGAAGGGAAGGACCAAGAGACCCAGTACTTC. As protein: CASSEFEGKDQETQYF. The rearrangement joins TRBV25-1 to TRBJ2-5; D not resolved. Trimming cost V 1 base and J 0 bases, with 12 bases left between them. The CDR3 has 16 residues. CDR1 and CDR2 from the germline V gene are MGHDK and SYGVNS.

The J gene is TRBJ2-7, the V gene TRBV7-3, with D maybe TRBD2 (6 bases). Trimming took 5 bases from V and 0 from J, leaving 17 bases between them. This CDR3 contains 16 residues. Germline V gene sequence: CDR1 SGHTA, CDR2 FQGTGA. In DNA, the CDR3 is TGTGCCAGCAGCCCTCACCGGGACTTGGACTCCTACGAGCAGTACTTC. Its translation is CASSPHRDLDSYEQYF.

This clonotype came up a few times. The gene calls are TRBV20-1 and TRBJ2-5; D gene unclear. The CDR3 extends over 15 amino acids. The germline V gene encodes CDR1 DFQATT and CDR2 SNEGSKA (reference sequence). V was shortened by 5 bases and J by 0 bases, with 16 bases between the two germline ends. The chain's CDR3 is CSASKTEPYQETQYF. DNA for the CDR3: TGCAGTGCTTCTAAAACAGAACCGTACCAAGAGACCCAGTACTTC.

The chain recombines TRBV7-6 with TRBJ2-2; D unresolved. With 1 base removed from V and 4 bases from J, the gap between germline ends came to 13 bases. The CDR3 has 16 amino acids. The V gene's germline CDR1 is SGHVS and CDR2 FNYEAQ. The CDR3 is CASSLEASWGTGELFF. DNA for the CDR3: TGTGCCAGCAGCTTAGAGGCTAGTTGGGGCACCGGGGAGCTGTTTTTT.

This clonotype was picked up a small number of times. This sequence joins TRBV20-1 and TRBJ1-5; 7 nucleotides line up with TRBD1. The CDR3 loop spans 14 amino acids. With 5 bases clipped from V and 2 bases from J, the junction kept 6 bases outside the gene matches. Germline V gene lookup returns CDR1 DFQATT and CDR2 SNEGSKA (reference sequence). CDR3 sequence (DNA): TGCAGTGCTTTCCAGGGGGGAGGCAATCAGCCCCAGCATTTT. This gives the protein CSAFQGGGNQPQHF.

J is TRBJ2-1 and V is TRBV4-2; D ambiguous. V lost 8 bases, J lost 0 bases, and 26 bases lay in between. The germline gives CDR1 LGHNA, CDR2 YNFKEQ. The CDR3 runs to 19 residues. In DNA form, the CDR3 reads TGTGCCAGCGGCCCCGGGCCATTGCGCGCCAGAAGCTCCTACAATGAGCAGTTCTTC. Translating it yields CASGPGPLRARSSYNEQFF.

This clonotype was recorded a few times. The gene calls are TRBV20-1 and TRBJ1-5; tentative D call: TRBD1 (5 bases). V shed 2 bases and J shed 1 base, with 12 bases lying between them. The germline V gene has CDR1 DFQATT and CDR2 SNEGSKA (reference sequence). CDR3 size: 15 residues. The CDR3 DNA follows: TGCAGTGCTAGACTCTACCGGGGGAGCAATCAGCCCCAGCATTTT. Translated, it gives CSARLYRGSNQPQHF.

This chain uses TRBV5-1 with TRBJ2-3, with 7 bases aligning to TRBD1. J gave up 5 bases and V 1 base, and 7 bases lay outside the gene matches. Looked up from germline, CDR1 is SGHRS and CDR2 is YFSETQ. There are 15 residues in the CDR3. The CDR3 here is CASSLIQGVGDTQYF. The CDR3 coding sequence is TGCGCCAGCAGCTTGATTCAGGGGGTCGGAGATACGCAGTATTTT.

The chain joins TRBV20-1 to TRBJ1-5; D may be TRBD1 (6 bases). Trimming removed 3 bases from V and 3 bases from J, with 15 bases in between. Germline V gene sequence: CDR1 DFQATT, CDR2 SNEGSKA (reference sequence). The CDR3 is 15 residues long. The CDR3, as DNA: TGCAGTGCTAGTAGGGGGGGAACCTTCAATCAGCCCCAGCATTTT. This codes for CSASRGGTFNQPQHF.

This clonotype has a handful of counts. The V gene is TRBV6-5, the J gene TRBJ1-6; the D gene is possibly TRBD1 (5 bases). The CDR3 has 16 amino acids. The V and J ends lost 4 bases and 2 bases respectively, with 12 bases between them. Germline-derived CDR1 and CDR2 are MNHEY and SVGAGI. CDR3 amino acids: CASSWGRLAYNSPLHF. The CDR3 coding sequence is TGTGCCAGCAGTTGGGGACGGCTTGCCTATAATTCACCCCTCCACTTT.

This clonotype turned up a few times. The V gene is TRBV9, the J gene TRBJ2-2; 7 bases match TRBD1. Germline loops: CDR1 SGDLS, CDR2 YYNGEE. V lost 0 bases, J lost 6 bases, and 8 bases stayed unmatched. This CDR3 contains 16 residues. The CDR3 reads CASSVDRGWGSGELFF. As DNA, the CDR3 is TGTGCCAGCAGCGTAGACAGGGGCTGGGGGTCCGGGGAGCTGTTTTTT.

The gene calls are TRBV5-1 and TRBJ1-5, with 10 bases that match TRBD1. CDR1 is SGHRS and CDR2 is YFSETQ in the germline V gene. The CDR3 sequence is 15 residues long. V was clipped by 6 bases and J by 3 bases; unmatched bases: 6. The CDR3 protein is CASNQDRGNNQPQHF. The DNA of the CDR3 is TGCGCCAGCAACCAGGACAGGGGGAACAATCAGCCCCAGCATTTT.